This T cell receptor (beta chain) was recorded in a study of vaccination effects on CD4 cells after COVID-19. In germline, CDR1 is KGHDR, CDR2 SFDVKD. V was clipped by 10 bases and J by 1 base, with 9 bases between them. CDR3 size: 12 residues. Generated by immunoSEQ multiplex PCR, the TCRdb table keeps only in-frame clones and is missing some. The sample lists more than 60,000 clones, 74% occurring once. To note about this clone: Its antigen is still unknown.

Before any sequencing was done, the ViraFEST assay used viral peptide pools to expand antigen-specific CD4+ T cells. Isolation of CD4+ T cells took place after 10 days of culture. Either the mRNA-1273 or the BNT162b2 vaccine was given to participants as two doses. This receptor was identified in a human donor who received a COVID-19 vaccine. Sequences were derived from CD4+ T cells from PBMCs cultured with HCoV-229E spike peptides, sampled after COVID-19 vaccination. The chain links TRBV24-1 to TRBJ1-1; tentative D call: TRBD1 (6 bases). The CDR3 protein is CATQGPNTEAFF. The CDR3 nucleotides are TGTGCCACACAGGGTCCGAACACTGAAGCTTTCTTT.